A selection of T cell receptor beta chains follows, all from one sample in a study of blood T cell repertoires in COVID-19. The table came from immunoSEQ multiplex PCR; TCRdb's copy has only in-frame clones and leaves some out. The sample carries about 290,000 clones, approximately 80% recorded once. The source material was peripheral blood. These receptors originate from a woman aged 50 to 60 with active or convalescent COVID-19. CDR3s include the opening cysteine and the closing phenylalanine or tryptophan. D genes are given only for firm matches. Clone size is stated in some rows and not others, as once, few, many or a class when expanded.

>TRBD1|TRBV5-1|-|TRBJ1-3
TGCGCCAGCAGCGGGACAGATGGAAACACCATATATTTT
CASSGTDGNTIYF
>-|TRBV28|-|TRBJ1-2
TGTGCCAGCAGTCCGGACCCAGTAACTAGAGTCTACACCTTC
CASSPDPVTRVYTF
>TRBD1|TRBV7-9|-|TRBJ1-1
TGTGCCAGCAGCTTAGCGGACAGGGGGCGAGACACTGAAGCTTTCTTT
CASSLADRGRDTEAFF
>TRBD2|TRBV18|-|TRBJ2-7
TGTGCCAGCTCACCACCGAGCCGGGGAGGGGAGCAGTACTTC
CASSPPSRGGEQYF
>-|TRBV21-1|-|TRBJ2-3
TGTGCCAGCAGCAAATTAAGGGAAGGGGGCATGCCAGATACGCAGTATTTT
CASSKLREGGMPDTQYF
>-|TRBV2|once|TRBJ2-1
TGTGCCAGCAGTGAAGAACAGGGCAATGAGCAGTTCTTC
CASSEEQGNEQFF
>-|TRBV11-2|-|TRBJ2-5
TGTGCCAGCAGCTCGGTGGGGGGACTTTTTATCGGGGAGACCCAGTACTTC
CASSSVGGLFIGETQYF
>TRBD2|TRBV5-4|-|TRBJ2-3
TGTGCCAGCAGCGGGGGGGATGAAGATACGCAGTATTTT
CASSGGDEDTQYF
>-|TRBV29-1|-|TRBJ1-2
TGCAGCGTTGGCGGGGCAGGGTCTGGCTACACCTTC
CSVGGAGSGYTF
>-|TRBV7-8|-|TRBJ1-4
TGTGCCAGCAGCCCAAAGGGACTGCGACGGGAAAAACTGTTTTTT
CASSPKGLRREKLFF
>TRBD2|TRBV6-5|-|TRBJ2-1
TGTGCCAGCAGGAGAGGACTAGCGGGGGATGAGCAGTTCTTC
CASRRGLAGDEQFF
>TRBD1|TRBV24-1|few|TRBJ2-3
TGTGCCACCAGCCGGACAGGGGGCGCAGATACGCAGTATTTT
CATSRTGGADTQYF
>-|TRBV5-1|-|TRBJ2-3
TGCGCCAGCAGCTTGGCCCTTAATACGCAGTATTTT
CASSLALNTQYF
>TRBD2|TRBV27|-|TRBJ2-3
TGTGCCAGCAGTCCAGGGACTAGCGGGATTATCTACACAGATACGCAGTATTTT
CASSPGTSGIIYTDTQYF
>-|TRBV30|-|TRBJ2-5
TGTGCCTGGGAGGGGGACGGACACCGGAAGACCCAGTACTTC
CAWEGDGHRKTQYF
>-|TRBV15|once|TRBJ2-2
TGTGCCACCAGCAGAGCCAGGGGGAACACCGGGGAGCTGTTTTTT
CATSRARGNTGELFF
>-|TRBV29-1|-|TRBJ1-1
TGCAGCGGCGGGGGGGCAGATCGAACTGAAGCTTTCTTT
CSGGGADRTEAFF